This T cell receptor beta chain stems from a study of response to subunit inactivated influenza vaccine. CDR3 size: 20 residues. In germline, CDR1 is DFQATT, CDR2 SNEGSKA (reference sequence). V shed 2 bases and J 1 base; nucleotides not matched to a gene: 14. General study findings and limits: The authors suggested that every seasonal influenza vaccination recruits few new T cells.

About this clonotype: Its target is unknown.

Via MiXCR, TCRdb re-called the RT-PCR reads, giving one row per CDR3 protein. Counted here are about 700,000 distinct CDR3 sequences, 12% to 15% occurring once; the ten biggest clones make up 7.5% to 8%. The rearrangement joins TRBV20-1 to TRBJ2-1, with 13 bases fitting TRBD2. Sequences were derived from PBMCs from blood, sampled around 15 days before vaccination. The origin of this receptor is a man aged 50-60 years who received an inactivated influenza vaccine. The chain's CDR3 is CSARSRGGLAGPRSYNEQFF. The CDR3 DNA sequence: TGCAGTGCTAGATCCCGGGGGGGACTAGCGGGACCCAGGTCCTACAATGAGCAGTTCTTC.